This T cell receptor beta chain was captured in a study of shared clonotypes between healthy human individuals (dated by TCRdb to the early 2020s). About the investigation overall: The cohort comprised a couple of women and a few men aged 18 to 49 years. Between about 0.85 and 10 billion PBMCs per donor were obtained by leukapheresis. To estimate repertoire size and how much clonotype sharing occurs between individuals, the study deeply sequenced the blood TCR repertoires of several healthy adults. Different laboratories and diverse techniques were used to prepare libraries and sequence TCR repertoires, to increase sequencing depth and limit assay-specific biases. Per donor, three plates each were used for CD4 naive and CD4 memory, two for CD8 naive, and one for CD8 memory.

TCR CDR3 regions were amplified from genomic DNA by multiplex PCR using the deep immunoSEQ assay. Extracted genomic DNA from each cell subset was distributed evenly across all wells of several immunoSEQ 96-well plates, and each plate was treated as a replicate. Each replicate PCR for sorted subsets received approximately 200 ng genomic DNA, equal to about 30,000 T cell genomes. Purified libraries were quantified with a Qubit 3.0 fluorometer, sized on a Bioanalyzer 2100, and re-quantified with the KAPA Library Quantification kit. Each immunoSEQ 96-well plate was sequenced on its own single-read 150-cycle Illumina NextSeq 550 flow cell. Per the source publication's procedure: Because the immunoSEQ output held only junctional sequences and lacked quality scores, the filtering could not match the filtering applied to full-length reads. Sequences were annotated with PyIR, a Python wrapper for IgBLAST v1.9, and V/J genes and CDR3 were assigned using IMGT germline references. Any read was removed if the V/J assignment was weak (E-value above 1e-6), the CDR3 was missing, or the read contained stop codons, out-of-frame junctions, or ambiguous translated residues. V3J clonotypes were defined as sequences sharing an identical inferred V gene, J gene, and CDR3 amino acid sequence. Percentage overlap between repertoires was calculated by dividing the number of shared unique clonotypes by the size of the smaller repertoire. Richness of each repertoire was evaluated using RTK rarefaction, the Chao1 estimator, and Recon v2.1 estimates of unobserved clonotypes. Generation probabilities were computed with OLGA for all TCRbeta clonotypes obtained by the gDNA method from several donors. Sourced from immuneACCESS, this table was stored by TCRdb with only in-frame sequences that have V and J called. A share of the clones is absent; for the studies checked, an unresolved V gene accounts for under half, and the remainder has no known explanation. That table furnishes V, J and clone size, whereas the DNA furnished D and trimming. The table for this sample lists about 2 million clones; about 95% of them were counted only once. The ten biggest clones cover 0.9% to 1.3% of the sample.

CD8 naive samples consisted of CD45RO-negative cells that were positively selected for CCR7, yielding a CD45RA+CCR7+ population without TemRA cells. Healthy HIV-negative adults with no recently reported acute infections or vaccinations were included as donors. Every donor was a Caucasian adult living in Nashville, Tennessee, USA. After blood collection by leukapheresis, PBMCs were isolated using Ficoll-Histopaque density gradient centrifugation and then cryopreserved in the vapor phase of liquid nitrogen. Analytical flow cytometry was used to check the purity and quantity of every magnetically sorted T cell population. From each sorted fraction, genomic DNA was isolated and quantified by UV absorbance on a Nanodrop 2000c. A remark on this clone: Its cognate antigen has yet to be identified. No clone much larger than this one lies a single base away; base qualities are absent.

As encoded in the germline V gene, CDR1 is MGHRA while CDR2 is YSYEKL. The CDR3 sequence holds 14 residues, the cysteine and phenylalanine included. Just CDR3 DNA is preserved here, 42 bases in frame from base 1. V was cut back by 0 bases and J by 3 bases, leaving a gap of 9 bases between them. The full study reports these points: Sampling was restricted to blood, and TCR repertoires in tissue are likely to differ from TCR repertoires in blood. Based on pairwise subsampling, the degree of clonotype sharing among donors was expected to be affected by sequencing depth. Rarefaction of sorted-subset datasets indicated incomplete sequencing despite the large sequencing depth. The small number of donors limited the genetic and exposure-history diversity represented. Higher generation probabilities were observed for clonotypes shared by all four sorted-subset donors than for non-shared clonotypes. Naive subsets generally had larger estimated clonotype richness than memory subsets did. Sharing across a few donors was observed for approximately 5% of naive CD4, 3% to 3.5% of naive CD8, 2% to 2.5% of memory CD4, and around 0.44% of memory CD8 clonotypes.

The TCR comes from a man younger than 35 in good health. The chain couples TRBV4-1 to TRBJ2-7; too little of a D gene remains to name it. Material for sequencing was naive CD8+ T cells sorted from blood. The label giving this sample's cell subset or site can be read as: CD45RA+CCR7+. The CDR3 protein is CASSQEWGNYEQYF. In nucleotides, the sequence is TGCGCCAGCAGCCAAGAGTGGGGAAACTACGAGCAGTACTTC.